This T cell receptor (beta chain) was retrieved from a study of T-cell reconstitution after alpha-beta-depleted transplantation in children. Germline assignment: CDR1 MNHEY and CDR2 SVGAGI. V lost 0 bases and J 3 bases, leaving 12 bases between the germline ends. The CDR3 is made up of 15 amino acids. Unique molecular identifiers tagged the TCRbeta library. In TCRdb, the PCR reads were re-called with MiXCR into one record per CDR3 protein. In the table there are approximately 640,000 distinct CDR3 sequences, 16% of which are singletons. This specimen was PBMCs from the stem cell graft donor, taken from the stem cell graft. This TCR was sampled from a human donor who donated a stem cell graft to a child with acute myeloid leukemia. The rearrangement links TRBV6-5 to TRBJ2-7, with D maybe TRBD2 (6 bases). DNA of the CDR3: TGTGCCAGCAGTTACTCCCTCCGACTAGTCTACGAGCAGTACTTC. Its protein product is CASSYSLRLVYEQYF.